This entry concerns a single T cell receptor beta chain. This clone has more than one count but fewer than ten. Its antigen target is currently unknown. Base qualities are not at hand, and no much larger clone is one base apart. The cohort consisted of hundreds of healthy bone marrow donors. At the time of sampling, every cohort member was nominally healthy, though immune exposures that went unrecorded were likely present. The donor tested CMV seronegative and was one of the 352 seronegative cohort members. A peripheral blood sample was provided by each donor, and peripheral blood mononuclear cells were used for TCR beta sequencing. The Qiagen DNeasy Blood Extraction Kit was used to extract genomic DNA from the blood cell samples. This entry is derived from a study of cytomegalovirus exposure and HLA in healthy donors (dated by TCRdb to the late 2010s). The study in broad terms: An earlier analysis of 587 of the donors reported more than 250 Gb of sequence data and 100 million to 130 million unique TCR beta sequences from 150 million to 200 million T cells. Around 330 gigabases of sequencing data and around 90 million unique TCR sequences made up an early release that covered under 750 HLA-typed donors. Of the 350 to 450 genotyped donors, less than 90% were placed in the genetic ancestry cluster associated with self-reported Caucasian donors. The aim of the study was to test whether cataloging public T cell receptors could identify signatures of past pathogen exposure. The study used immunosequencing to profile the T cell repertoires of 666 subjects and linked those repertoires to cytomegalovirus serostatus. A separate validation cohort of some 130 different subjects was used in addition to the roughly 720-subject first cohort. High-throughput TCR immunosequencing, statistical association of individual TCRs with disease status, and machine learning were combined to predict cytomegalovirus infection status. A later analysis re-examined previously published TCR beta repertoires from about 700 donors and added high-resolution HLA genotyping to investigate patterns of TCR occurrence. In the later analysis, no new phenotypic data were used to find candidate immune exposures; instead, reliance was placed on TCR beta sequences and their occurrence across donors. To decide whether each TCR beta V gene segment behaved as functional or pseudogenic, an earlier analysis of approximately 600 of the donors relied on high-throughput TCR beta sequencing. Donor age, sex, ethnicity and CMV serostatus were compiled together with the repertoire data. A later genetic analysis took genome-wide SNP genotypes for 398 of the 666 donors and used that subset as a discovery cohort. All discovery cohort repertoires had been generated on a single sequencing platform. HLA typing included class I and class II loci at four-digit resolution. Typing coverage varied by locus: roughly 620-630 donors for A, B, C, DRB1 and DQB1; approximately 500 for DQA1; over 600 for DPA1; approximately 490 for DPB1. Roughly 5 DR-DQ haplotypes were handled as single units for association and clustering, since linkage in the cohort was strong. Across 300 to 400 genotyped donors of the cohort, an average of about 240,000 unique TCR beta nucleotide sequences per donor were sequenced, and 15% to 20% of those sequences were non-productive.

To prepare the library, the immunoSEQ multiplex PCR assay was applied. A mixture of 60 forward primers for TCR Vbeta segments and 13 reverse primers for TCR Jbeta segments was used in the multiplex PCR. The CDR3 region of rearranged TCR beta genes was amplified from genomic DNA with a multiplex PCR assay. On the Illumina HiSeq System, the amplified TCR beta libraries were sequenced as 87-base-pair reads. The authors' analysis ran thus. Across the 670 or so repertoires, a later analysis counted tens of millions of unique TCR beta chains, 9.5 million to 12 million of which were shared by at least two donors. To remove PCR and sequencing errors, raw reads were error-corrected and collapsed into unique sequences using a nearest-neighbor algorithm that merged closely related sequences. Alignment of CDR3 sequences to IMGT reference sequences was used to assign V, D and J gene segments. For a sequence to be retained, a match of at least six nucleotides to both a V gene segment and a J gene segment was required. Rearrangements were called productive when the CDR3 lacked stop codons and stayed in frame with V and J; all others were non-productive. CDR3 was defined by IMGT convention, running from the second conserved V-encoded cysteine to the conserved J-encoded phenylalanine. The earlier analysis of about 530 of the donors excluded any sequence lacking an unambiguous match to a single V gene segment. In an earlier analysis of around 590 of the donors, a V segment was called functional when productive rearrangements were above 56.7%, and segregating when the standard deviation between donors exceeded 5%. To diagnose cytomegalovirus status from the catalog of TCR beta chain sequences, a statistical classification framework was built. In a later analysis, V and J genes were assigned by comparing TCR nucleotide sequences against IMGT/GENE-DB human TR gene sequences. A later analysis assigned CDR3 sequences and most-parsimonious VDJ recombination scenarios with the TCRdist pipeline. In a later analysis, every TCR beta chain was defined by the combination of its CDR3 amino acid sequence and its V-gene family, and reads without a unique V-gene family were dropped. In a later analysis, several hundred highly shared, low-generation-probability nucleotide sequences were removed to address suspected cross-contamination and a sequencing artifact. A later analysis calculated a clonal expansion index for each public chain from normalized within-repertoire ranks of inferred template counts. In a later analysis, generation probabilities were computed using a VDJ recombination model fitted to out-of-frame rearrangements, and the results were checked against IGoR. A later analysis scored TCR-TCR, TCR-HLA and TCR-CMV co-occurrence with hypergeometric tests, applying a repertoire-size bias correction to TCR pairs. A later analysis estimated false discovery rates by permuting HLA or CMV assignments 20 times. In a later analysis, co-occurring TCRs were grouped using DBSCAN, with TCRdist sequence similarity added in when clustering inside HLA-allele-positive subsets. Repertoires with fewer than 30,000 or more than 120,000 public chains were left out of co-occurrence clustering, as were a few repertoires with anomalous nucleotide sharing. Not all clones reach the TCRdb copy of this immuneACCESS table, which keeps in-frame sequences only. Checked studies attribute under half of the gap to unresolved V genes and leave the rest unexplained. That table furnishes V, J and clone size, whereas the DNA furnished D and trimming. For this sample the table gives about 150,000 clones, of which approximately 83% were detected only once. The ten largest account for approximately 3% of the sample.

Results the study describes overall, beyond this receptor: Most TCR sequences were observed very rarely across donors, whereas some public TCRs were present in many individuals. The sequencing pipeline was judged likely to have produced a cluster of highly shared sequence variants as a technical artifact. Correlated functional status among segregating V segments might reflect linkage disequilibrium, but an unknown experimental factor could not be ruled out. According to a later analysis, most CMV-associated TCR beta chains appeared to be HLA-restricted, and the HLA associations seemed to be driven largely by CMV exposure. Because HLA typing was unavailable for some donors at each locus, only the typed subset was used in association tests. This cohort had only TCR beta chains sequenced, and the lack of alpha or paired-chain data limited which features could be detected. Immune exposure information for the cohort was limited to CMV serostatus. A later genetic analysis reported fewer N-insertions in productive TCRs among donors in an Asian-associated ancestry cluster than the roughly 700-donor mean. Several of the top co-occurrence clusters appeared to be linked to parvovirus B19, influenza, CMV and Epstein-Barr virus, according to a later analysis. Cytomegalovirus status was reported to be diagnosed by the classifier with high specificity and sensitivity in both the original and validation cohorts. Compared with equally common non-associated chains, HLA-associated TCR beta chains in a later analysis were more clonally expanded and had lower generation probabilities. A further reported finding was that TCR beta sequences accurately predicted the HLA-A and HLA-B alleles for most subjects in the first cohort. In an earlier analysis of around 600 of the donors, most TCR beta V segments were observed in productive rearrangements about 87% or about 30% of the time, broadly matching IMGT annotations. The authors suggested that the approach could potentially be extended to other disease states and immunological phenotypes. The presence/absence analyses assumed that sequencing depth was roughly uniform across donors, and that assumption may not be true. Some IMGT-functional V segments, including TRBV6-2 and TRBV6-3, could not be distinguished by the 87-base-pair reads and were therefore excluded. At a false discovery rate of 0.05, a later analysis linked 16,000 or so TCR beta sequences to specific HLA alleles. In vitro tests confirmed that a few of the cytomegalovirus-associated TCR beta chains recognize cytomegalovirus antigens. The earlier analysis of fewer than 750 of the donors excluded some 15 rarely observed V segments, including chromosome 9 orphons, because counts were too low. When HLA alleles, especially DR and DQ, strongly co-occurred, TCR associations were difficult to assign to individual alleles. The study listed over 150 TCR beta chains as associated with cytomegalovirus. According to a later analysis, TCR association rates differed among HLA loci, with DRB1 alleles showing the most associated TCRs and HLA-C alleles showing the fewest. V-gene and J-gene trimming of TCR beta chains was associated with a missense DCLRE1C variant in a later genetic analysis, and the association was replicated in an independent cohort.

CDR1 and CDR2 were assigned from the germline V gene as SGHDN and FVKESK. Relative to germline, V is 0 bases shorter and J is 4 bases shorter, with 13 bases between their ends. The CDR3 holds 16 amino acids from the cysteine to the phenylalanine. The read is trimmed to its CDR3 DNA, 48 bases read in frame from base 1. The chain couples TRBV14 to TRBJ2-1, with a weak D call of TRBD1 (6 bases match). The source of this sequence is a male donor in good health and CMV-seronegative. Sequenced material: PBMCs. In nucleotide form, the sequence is TGTGCCAGCAGCCAAGATCAGGGGTCTTTATACAATGAGCAGTTCTTC. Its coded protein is CASSQDQGSLYNEQFF.